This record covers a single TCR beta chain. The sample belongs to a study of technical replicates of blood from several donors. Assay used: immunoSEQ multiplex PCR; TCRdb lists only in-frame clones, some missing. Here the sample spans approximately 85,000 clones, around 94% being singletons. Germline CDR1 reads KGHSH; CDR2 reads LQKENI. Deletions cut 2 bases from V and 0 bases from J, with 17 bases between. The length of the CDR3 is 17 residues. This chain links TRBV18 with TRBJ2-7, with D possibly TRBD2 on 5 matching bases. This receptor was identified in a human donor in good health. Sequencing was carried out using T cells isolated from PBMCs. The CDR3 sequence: CASSPAGWTDSSYEQYF. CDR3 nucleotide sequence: TGTGCCAGCTCACCAGCGGGCTGGACTGATAGCTCCTACGAGCAGTACTTC.